What follows are 9 T cell receptor beta chains derived from one specimen sequenced in a study of T cell responses to AZD1222 COVID-19 vaccine. TCRdb's copy holds only in-frame clones and misses some; the assay was immunoSEQ multiplex PCR. This sample has nearly 200,000 clones, with approximately 95% found just once. This material consisted of peripheral blood, taken 28 days after the second AZD1222 dose. These receptors originate from an adult who received the AZD1222 COVID-19 vaccine.

V usage is TRBV27 and J usage is TRBJ2-5, with 9 positions matching TRBD2. From germline, CDR1 is MNHEY and CDR2 SMNVEV (reference sequence). J gave up 5 bases and V 8 bases, and 9 bases lay outside the gene matches. CDR3 length: 14 residues. The CDR3 nucleotides read TGTGCCAGCTCCCCCGGGACTAGCTGGGAGACCCAGTACTTC. Amino acids: CASSPGTSWETQYF.

J is TRBJ2-7 and V is TRBV5-1, with D possibly TRBD2 on 6 matching bases. The germline CDR1 and CDR2 sequences are SGHRS and YFSETQ. Trimming pared 6 bases from V and 6 bases from J, leaving 19 bases between. The CDR3 length is 14 residues. As DNA, the CDR3 is TGCGCCAGCATGCGGGGCGGGACGAATGGCGAGCAGTACTTC. It specifies CASMRGGTNGEQYF.

This clone has a single count. The CDR3 spells CASTPRDSSNQPQHF. In DNA, the CDR3 is TGTGCCAGCACCCCAAGGGACAGTAGCAATCAGCCCCAGCATTTT. The chain has TRBV6-5 and TRBJ1-5, with 7 positions matching TRBD1. The germline V gene encodes CDR1 MNHEY and CDR2 SVGAGI. V shed 7 bases, J shed 0 bases, and the junction held 6 bases outside the gene matches. CDR3 length equals 15 residues.

The rearrangement joins TRBV5-8 to TRBJ2-5; D gene uncertain. This CDR3 has 14 amino acids. Trimming cost V 1 base and J 1 base, with 8 bases left between them. Germline CDR1 reads SGHTS; CDR2 reads YDEGEE. The CDR3 sequence: CASSLRSGQETQYF. The CDR3 DNA is TGTGCCAGCAGCTTGAGGTCAGGCCAAGAGACCCAGTACTTC.

The chain couples TRBV6-5 to TRBJ1-1; TRBD1 aligns across 8 bases. CDR1 and CDR2 (germline): MNHEY, SVGAGI. V dropped 0 bases and J dropped 5; count of bases not matched to a gene: 5. CDR3 length: 15 residues. The CDR3 nucleotides read TGTGCCAGCAGTTACTCGATCAGGGGGCGAACTGAAGCTTTCTTT. Encoded protein: CASSYSIRGRTEAFF.

This sequence joins TRBV7-6 and TRBJ1-3; perhaps TRBD1 as D (6 bases). Trimming left V 1 base short and J 2 bases short, with 9 bases between. The CDR3 totals 15 residues. Per the germline V gene, CDR1 is SGHVS and CDR2 is FNYEAQ. The DNA for the CDR3 is TGTGCCAGCAGCTTAGAGACAGGAACTGGAAACACCATATATTTT. Translated: CASSLETGTGNTIYF.

V and J are TRBV27 and TRBJ2-3, with unresolved D. Trimming removed 2 bases at V and 4 bases at J, with 7 bases between. The germline V gene has CDR1 MNHEY and CDR2 SMNVEV (reference sequence). The CDR3 covers 13 residues. CDR3 residues: CASSLKAADTQYF. The CDR3 nucleotides are TGTGCCAGCAGTTTAAAGGCGGCAGATACGCAGTATTTT.

The CDR3 loop reads CASTHRQGAPEVGELFF. The CDR3 DNA follows: TGTGCCAGCACCCATCGACAGGGGGCGCCCGAAGTAGGGGAGCTGTTTTTT. V is TRBV5-4 and J is TRBJ2-2; 10 nucleotides align to TRBD1. The CDR3 has 17 residues. The V gene end was trimmed by 6 bases and the J gene end by 8 bases; junction bases not matched to a gene: 16. The germline V gene encodes CDR1 SGHNT and CDR2 YYREEE (reference sequence).

V gene TRBV5-4 combines with J gene TRBJ1-6; 7 nucleotides align to TRBD1. V gave up 4 bases and J gave up 8 bases; unmatched junction bases: 6. There are 14 residues in the CDR3. Germline CDR1 is SGHNT and CDR2 is YYREEE (reference sequence). The CDR3 is CASSINRGDSPLHF. The DNA of the CDR3 is TGTGCCAGCAGCATCAACAGGGGTGATTCACCCCTCCACTTT.